The entry below gives a single TCR beta chain sequence along with its context. The sample is drawn from a study of blood T cell repertoires in COVID-19. Turning to the study itself: Spain, Italy and the United States supplied samples that represented acute and convalescent COVID-19. T cells, B-cell-depleted T cells, or PBMCs supplied cDNA or gDNA.

The method was immunoSEQ multiplex PCR; TCRdb's version includes in-frame clones alone and lacks a portion of them. The sample yields over 75,000 clones, roughly four fifths seen once. This CDR3 spans 11 amino acids. V dropped 3 bases and J dropped 11 bases, with 7 bases sitting between them. The source of this sequence is a woman aged 80 or older with acute or convalescent COVID-19. The V gene is TRBV12-3 or TRBV12-4, the J gene TRBJ1-4; D ambiguous. The specimen sequenced was peripheral blood. Written as DNA, the CDR3 is TGTGCCAGCAGTTTGGAGTGGAAACTGTTTTTT. Translated: CASSLEWKLFF.